Given below is one T cell receptor (beta chain) in context. The sample is PBMC spiked with counted cells of clone KT2. These data are taken from a study of quantifying T cell responses using KT2 cells. The overall study: RNA was reverse transcribed with TCR alpha and beta constant-region primers.

Each cDNA got a UMI-containing oligo ligated at its 3' end. First-round PCR used three to five cycles and beta primers RC1.1 and RC1.2 covering TRBC1 and TRBC2. One entry per CDR3 protein, called by TCRdb with MiXCR from the UMI-ligation and nested PCR reads. The data contain about 30,000 distinct CDR3 sequences, roughly 8% of them singletons. Specimen: PBMCs spiked with cells of the T cell clone KT2. The TCR originated in a human donor.

The CDR3 sequence is CASSPQSRAQYF. The CDR3 DNA reads TGTGCCAGCAGCCCCCAATCTAGGGCGCAGTATTTT. V usage is TRBV7-2 and J usage is TRBJ2-3, with D unclear. The CDR3 runs to 12 residues. V lost 5 bases and J lost 10, with 13 bases in between. In germline, CDR1 is SGHTA, CDR2 FQGNSA.